One and the same sample provided the 10 T cell receptor beta chains below, sequenced in a study of T cells in Graves' hyperthyroidism and ophthalmopathy. TCR beta CDR3 regions were amplified from RNA. The primer set for the first-round RT-PCR of the TCR CDR3 was HTBI. TCRdb re-called the multiplex PCR reads with MiXCR, one entry per CDR3 protein. The profile shows over 650,000 distinct CDR3 sequences, about 45% of them singletons. The sequenced sample was peripheral blood or thyroid tissue (not recorded which). The receptor set was obtained from an adult man with Graves' disease, either hyperthyroidism or ophthalmopathy (not recorded which).

This clonotype was found many times. V usage is TRBV7-2 and J usage is TRBJ1-6; D unresolved. This CDR3 comprises 14 residues. Per germline, CDR1 SGHTA and CDR2 FQGNSA. The V end lost 1 base, the J end lost 7 bases, and 8 bases lay between the germline ends. The CDR3 loop is CASSLDLRNSPLHF. DNA of the CDR3: TGTGCCAGCAGCTTAGATCTACGAAATTCACCCCTCCACTTT.

Ten or more counts support this clonotype. The gene calls are TRBV6-5 and TRBJ2-7, with 8 bases matching TRBD1. The CDR3 extends over 15 amino acids. Germline V CDR1 and CDR2: MNHEY, SVGAGI. The trim removed 2 bases at V and 3 bases at J, leaving 6 bases unmatched. CDR3 coding DNA: TGTGCCAGCAGTTACCCGGACAGGGACGACTACGAGCAGTACTTC. Translation gives CASSYPDRDDYEQYF.

This CDR3 reads CASSVTRGRGFRGYTF. The CDR3 coding sequence is TGTGCCAGCAGCGTTACACGGGGCCGGGGCTTTAGGGGCTACACCTTC. The chain is built from TRBV7-9 and TRBJ1-2, with D tentatively TRBD1 (5 bases). The CDR3 extends over 16 amino acids. CDR1 is SEHNR, CDR2 FQNEAQ, per germline (reference sequence). V shed 5 bases and J shed 8 bases, with 24 bases lying between them.

The V call is TRBV4-1, the J call TRBJ1-2; TRBD1 matches at 7 bases. The CDR3 contains 13 residues. The trim removed 7 bases at V and 5 bases at J, leaving 7 bases unmatched. The germline gives CDR1 MGHRA, CDR2 YSYEKL. This CDR3 is CASIPDRPYGYTF. In DNA, the CDR3 is TGCGCCAGCATCCCGGACAGGCCTTATGGCTACACCTTC.

At least ten counts were recorded for this clonotype. V is TRBV20-1 and J is TRBJ2-5; possibly TRBD2 for D (5 bases). Germline CDR1 reads DFQATT; CDR2 reads SNEGSKA (reference sequence). Deletions cut 6 bases from V and 4 bases from J, with 18 bases between. The CDR3 is made up of 14 amino acids. The chain's CDR3 is CSADIGGSGETQYF. CDR3 nucleotides: TGCAGTGCCGACATTGGTGGGAGTGGAGAGACCCAGTACTTC.

About this clonotype itself: One junction end does not reproduce the germline sequence, and a read error may be involved. Here the CDR3 DNA reads TGCGCCAGCAGCTTGACCGGGACAGGGGACTATGGCTACACCTTC. Encoded protein: CASSLTGTGDYGYTF. This sequence joins TRBV19 and TRBJ1-2; 10 nucleotides line up with TRBD1. The CDR3 length is 15 residues. Germline lookup yields CDR1 LNHDA and CDR2 SQIVND (reference sequence).

This clonotype was seen at least ten times. In DNA, the CDR3 is TGTGCCACCAGCGACGGGGGGCGAGATGGCTACACCTTC. It encodes CATSDGGRDGYTF. The rearrangement joins TRBV24-1 to TRBJ1-2, with D tentatively TRBD1 (6 bases). This CDR3 has 13 amino acids. From germline, CDR1 is KGHDR and CDR2 SFDVKD. Trimming cost V 7 bases and J 6 bases, with 14 bases left between them.

The chain is built from TRBV27 and TRBJ1-2; D uncertain. This CDR3 has 14 amino acids. V was pared by 6 bases and J by 5 bases, with 16 bases between. Germline values: CDR1 MNHEY, CDR2 SMNVEV (reference sequence). CDR3 bases: TGTGCCAGCAGCCAAACTAACTTGCCTTATGGCTACACCTTC. Translating it yields CASSQTNLPYGYTF.

Remarks on this clonotype: The junction and the germline gene differ at one end; a read error may be behind it. This chain joins TRBV2 and TRBJ1-3; weak D call: TRBD1 (5 bases). Germline values: CDR1 SNHLY, CDR2 FYNNEI. The CDR3 has 16 amino acids. The CDR3 loop reads CASSAGEGPSENTIYF. The DNA for the CDR3 is TGTGCCAGCAGCGCGGGGGAGGGCCCGTCTGAAAACACCATATATTTT.

This rearrangement joins TRBV11-1 to TRBJ1-2; 7 bases are a match to TRBD1. Unmatched junction bases numbered 9, after V lost 4 bases and J lost 4 bases. The CDR3 totals 15 residues. CDR1 and CDR2 (germline): SGHAT, FQDESV (reference sequence). CDR3 in DNA: TGTGCCAGCAGCTCCTTGGACAGGTCCCTCTATGGCTACACCTTC. It is translated as CASSSLDRSLYGYTF. Looking up the rest from reference TRBV11-1 and TRBJ1-2 gives the full variable domain: EAEVAQSPRYKITEKSQAVAFWCDPISGHATLYWYRQILGQGPELLVQFQDESVVDDSQLPKDRFSAERLKGVDSTLKIQPAELGDSAMYLCASSSLDRSLYGYTFGSGTRLTVV.